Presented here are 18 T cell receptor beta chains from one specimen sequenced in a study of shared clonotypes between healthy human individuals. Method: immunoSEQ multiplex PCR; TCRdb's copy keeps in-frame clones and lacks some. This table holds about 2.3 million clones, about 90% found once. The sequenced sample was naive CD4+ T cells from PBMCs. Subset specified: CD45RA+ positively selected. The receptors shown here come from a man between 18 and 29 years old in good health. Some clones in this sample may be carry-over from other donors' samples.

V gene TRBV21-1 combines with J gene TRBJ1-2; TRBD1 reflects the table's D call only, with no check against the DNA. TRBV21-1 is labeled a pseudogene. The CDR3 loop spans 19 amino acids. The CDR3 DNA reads TGTGCCAGCAGAAGTCGGCGGACAGGGTTTTCCAAACTAAGCCATGGCTACACCTTC. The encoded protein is CASRSRRTGFSKLSHGYTF.

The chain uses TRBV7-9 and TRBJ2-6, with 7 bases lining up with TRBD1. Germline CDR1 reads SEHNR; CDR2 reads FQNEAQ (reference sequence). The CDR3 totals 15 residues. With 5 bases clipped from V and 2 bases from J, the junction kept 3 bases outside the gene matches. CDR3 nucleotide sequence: TGTGCCAGCAGCGGGGACAGTGCTGGGGCCAACGTCCTGACTTTC. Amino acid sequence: CASSGDSAGANVLTF.

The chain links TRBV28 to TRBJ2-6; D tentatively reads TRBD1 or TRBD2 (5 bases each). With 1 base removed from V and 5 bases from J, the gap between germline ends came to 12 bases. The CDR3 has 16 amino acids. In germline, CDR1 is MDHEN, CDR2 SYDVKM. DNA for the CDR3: TGTGCCAGCAGTTTATACCGGGGCAATCGGGCCAACGTCCTGACTTTC. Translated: CASSLYRGNRANVLTF.

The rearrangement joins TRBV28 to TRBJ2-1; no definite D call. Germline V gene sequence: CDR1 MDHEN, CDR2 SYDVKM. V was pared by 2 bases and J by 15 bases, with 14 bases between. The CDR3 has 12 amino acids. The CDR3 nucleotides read TGTGCCAGCAGTTTAGATCCCGCCCACCGGTTCTTC. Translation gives CASSLDPAHRFF. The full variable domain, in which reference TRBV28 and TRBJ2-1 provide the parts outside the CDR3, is DVKVTQSSRYLVKRTGEKVFLECVQDMDHENMFWYRQDPGLGLRLIYFSYDVKMKEKGDIPEGYSVSREKKERFSLILESASTNQTSMYLCASSLDPAHRFFGPGTRLTVL.

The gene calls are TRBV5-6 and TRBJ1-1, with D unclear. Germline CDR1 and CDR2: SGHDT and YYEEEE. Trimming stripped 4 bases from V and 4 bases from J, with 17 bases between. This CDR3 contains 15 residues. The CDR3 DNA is TGTGCCAGCAGCCACGGACCGCCCTGGGGCACTGAAGCTTTCTTT. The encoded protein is CASSHGPPWGTEAFF.

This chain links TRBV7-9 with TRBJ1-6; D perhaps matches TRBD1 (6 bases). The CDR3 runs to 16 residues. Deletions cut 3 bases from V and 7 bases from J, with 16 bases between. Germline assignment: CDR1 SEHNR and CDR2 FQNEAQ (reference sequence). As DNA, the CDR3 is TGTGCCAGCAGCTTGGGGGTCGGGACACCGAATTCACCCCTCCACTTT. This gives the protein CASSLGVGTPNSPLHF.

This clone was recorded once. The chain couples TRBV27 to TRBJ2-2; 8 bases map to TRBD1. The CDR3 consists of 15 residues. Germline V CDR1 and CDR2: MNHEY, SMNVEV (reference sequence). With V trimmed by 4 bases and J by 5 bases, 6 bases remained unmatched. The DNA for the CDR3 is TGTGCCAGCAGTTGGTCAGGGGGCGCTACCGGGGAGCTGTTTTTT. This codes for CASSWSGGATGELFF.

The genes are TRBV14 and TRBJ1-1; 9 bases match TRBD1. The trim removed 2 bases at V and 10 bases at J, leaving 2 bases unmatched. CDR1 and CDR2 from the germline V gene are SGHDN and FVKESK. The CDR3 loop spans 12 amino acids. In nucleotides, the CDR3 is TGTGCCAGCAGCCAAAACAGGGGGCCAGCTTTCTTT. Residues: CASSQNRGPAFF.

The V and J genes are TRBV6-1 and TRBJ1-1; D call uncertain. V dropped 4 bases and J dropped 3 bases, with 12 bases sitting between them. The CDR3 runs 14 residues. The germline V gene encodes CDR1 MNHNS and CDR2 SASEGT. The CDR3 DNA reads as TGTGCCAGCAGTGCTCAAGAAGGGTACACTGAAGCTTTCTTT. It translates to CASSAQEGYTEAFF.

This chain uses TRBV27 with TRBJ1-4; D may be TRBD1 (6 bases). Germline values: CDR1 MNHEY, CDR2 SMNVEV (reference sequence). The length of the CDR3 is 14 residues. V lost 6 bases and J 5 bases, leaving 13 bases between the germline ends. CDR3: CASRPGHVNEKLFF. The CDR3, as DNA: TGTGCCAGCAGACCGGGACACGTGAATGAAAAACTGTTTTTT.

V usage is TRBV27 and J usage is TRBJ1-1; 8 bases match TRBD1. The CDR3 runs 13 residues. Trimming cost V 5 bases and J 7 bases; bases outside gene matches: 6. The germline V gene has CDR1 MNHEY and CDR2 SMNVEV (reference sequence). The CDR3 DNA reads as TGTGCCAGCAGTAACAGGGGGGTGAGTGAAGCTTTCTTT. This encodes CASSNRGVSEAFF.

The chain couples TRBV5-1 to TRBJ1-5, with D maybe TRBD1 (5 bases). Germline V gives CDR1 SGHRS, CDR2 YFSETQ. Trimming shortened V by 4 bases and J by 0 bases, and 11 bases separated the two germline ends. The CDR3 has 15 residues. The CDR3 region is CASSPGTLSNQPQHF. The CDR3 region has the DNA TGCGCCAGCAGCCCCGGGACGCTTAGCAATCAGCCCCAGCATTTT.

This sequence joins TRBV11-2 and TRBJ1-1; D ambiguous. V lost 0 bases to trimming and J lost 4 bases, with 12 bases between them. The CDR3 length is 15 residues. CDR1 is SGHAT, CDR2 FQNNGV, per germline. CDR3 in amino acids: CASSLEVTRFTEAFF. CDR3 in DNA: TGTGCCAGCAGCTTAGAGGTAACGAGATTCACTGAAGCTTTCTTT. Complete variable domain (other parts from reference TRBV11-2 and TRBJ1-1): EAGVAQSPRYKIIEKRQSVAFWCNPISGHATLYWYQQILGQGPKLLIQFQNNGVVDDSQLPKDRFSAERLKGVDSTLKIQPAKLEDSAVYLCASSLEVTRFTEAFFGQGTRLTVV.

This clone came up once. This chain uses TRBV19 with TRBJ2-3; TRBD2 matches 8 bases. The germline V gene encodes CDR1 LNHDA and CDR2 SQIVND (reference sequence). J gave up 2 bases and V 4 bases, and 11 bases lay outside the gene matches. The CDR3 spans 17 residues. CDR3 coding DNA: TGTGCCAGTAGTAGCGCGTGGGCGGGAGGCCTCACAGATACGCAGTATTTT. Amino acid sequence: CASSSAWAGGLTDTQYF.

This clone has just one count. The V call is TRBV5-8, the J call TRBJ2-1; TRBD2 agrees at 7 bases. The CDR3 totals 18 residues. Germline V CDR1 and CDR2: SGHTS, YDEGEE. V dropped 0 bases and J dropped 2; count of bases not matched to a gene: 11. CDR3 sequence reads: CASSLARSSGSPYNEQFF. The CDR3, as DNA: TGTGCCAGCAGCTTGGCTCGGTCTAGCGGATCACCCTACAATGAGCAGTTCTTC.

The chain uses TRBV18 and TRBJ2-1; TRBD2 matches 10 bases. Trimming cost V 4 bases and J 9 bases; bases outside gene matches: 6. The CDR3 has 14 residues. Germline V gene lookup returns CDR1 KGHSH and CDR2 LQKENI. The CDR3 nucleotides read TGTGCCAGCTCACAGACTAGCGGGTGGATTGAGCAGTTCTTC. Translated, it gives CASSQTSGWIEQFF.

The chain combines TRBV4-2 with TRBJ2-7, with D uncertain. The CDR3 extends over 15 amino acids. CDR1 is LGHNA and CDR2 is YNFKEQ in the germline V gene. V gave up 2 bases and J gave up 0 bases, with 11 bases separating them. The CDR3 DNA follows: TGTGCCAGCAGCCAATATCGCGGAAGCTCCTACGAGCAGTACTTC. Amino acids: CASSQYRGSSYEQYF.

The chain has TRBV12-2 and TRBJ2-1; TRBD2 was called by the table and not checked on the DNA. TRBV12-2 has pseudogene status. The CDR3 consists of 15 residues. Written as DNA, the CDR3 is TGTGCAAGTCGCGCAGAGGTCAGCGCCGACAATGAGCAGTTCTTC. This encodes CASRAEVSADNEQFF.